This entry is about one TCR beta chain. These data are taken from a study of blood T cell repertoires in COVID-19. Turning to the study itself: Collection of acute and convalescent COVID-19 samples took place in the United States, Italy and Spain. T cells, B-cell-depleted T cells, or PBMCs supplied cDNA or gDNA.

In the authors' workflow: The assay estimated nucleated cells by amplifying reference gene primers. Measured with immunoSEQ multiplex PCR; TCRdb has only the in-frame clones, and not every one. V, J and clone size are taken as reported in that table, and D and trimming were inferred from the DNA itself. This sample has approximately 300,000 clones, with 85% to 90% found just once. Participants were aged about 18 to 100 years from about 25 US areas. Germline lookup yields CDR1 SGHTA and CDR2 FQGTGA. Germline trimming cut 2 bases from V and 5 bases from J; bases unmatched to any gene: 9. The CDR3 runs 15 residues.

Sequenced sample: PBMCs or T cells enriched from blood (not recorded which). The V call is TRBV7-3, the J call TRBJ2-7, with TRBD1 identical over 7 bases. This sequence originates from a woman aged 18-30 years with acute COVID-19. CDR3 in DNA: TGTGCCAGCAGCTTAGTACCCAGGGGGAGACACGAGCAGTACTTC. As protein: CASSLVPRGRHEQYF.